These 22 T cell receptor beta chains were all obtained from the same sample, sequenced in a study of CD8+ T cells in alopecia areata. Treatment: oral pan-JAK inhibitor, 5-10 mg twice daily. cDNA prepared by RNA extraction and subsequent reverse transcription served as the template for sequencing. TCRdb keeps only in-frame clones here, not all; method: immunoSEQ multiplex PCR. The top ten clones hold 15% to 20% of a sample with about 150,000 clones, roughly 50% of them seen once. Material: CD8+ T cells sorted from blood, obtained at week 4, from a patient treated with tofacitinib. These receptors originate from a human donor with alopecia areata.

The rearrangement uses TRBV6-5 and TRBJ1-2; TRBD1 matches 7 bases. The germline gives CDR1 MNHEY, CDR2 SVGAGI. The ends lost 10 bases at V and 0 bases at J; junction bases unmatched: 5. The CDR3 runs 13 residues. The CDR3 DNA reads as TGTGCCACCCTCGGACAGGCTAACTATGGCTACACCTTC. Amino acid sequence: CATLGQANYGYTF.

V is TRBV6-5 and J is TRBJ1-2; the D gene is possibly TRBD1 (5 bases). V lost 2 bases to trimming and J lost 8 bases, with 15 bases between them. The CDR3 covers 14 residues. Germline V gene lookup returns CDR1 MNHEY and CDR2 SVGAGI. CDR3 loop: CASSYIVGVDGYTF. DNA of the CDR3: TGTGCCAGCAGTTACATAGTAGGGGTAGACGGCTACACCTTC.

This chain joins TRBV2 and TRBJ1-1; 7 bases line up with TRBD1. CDR1 is SNHLY, CDR2 FYNNEI, per germline. Trimming cost V 6 bases and J 6 bases; bases outside gene matches: 10. The CDR3 runs to 14 residues. CDR3 protein: CASRAGGGPSEAFF. The DNA for the CDR3 is TGTGCCAGCAGGGCAGGAGGGGGCCCTTCTGAAGCTTTCTTT.

This clone was detected only a few times. V gene TRBV4-3 combines with J gene TRBJ2-7; 8 nucleotides match TRBD2. This CDR3 is built from 15 residues. Germline V lookup: CDR1 LGHNA, CDR2 YSLEER. Trimming took 1 base from V and 1 from J; bases not matched to a gene: 3. CDR3 coding DNA: TGCGCCAGCAGCCAAGTGCGGGGGGAATCCTACGAGCAGTACTTC. It translates to CASSQVRGESYEQYF.

In this sample, this clone turned up once. This chain connects TRBV30 to TRBJ1-2; D gene ambiguous. Per the germline V gene, CDR1 is GTSNPN and CDR2 is SVGIG (reference sequence). V was cut by 4 bases and J by 4 bases, with 13 bases left in between. CDR3 length: 13 amino acids. CDR3 bases: TGTGCCTGGATAATGAGGGAACGCTATGGCTACACCTTC. Translation gives CAWIMRERYGYTF.

This clone came up a few times. This sequence joins TRBV7-2 and TRBJ1-2; tentative D call: TRBD1 (5 bases). Germline CDR1 is SGHTA and CDR2 is FQGNSA. The CDR3 has 12 residues. V dropped 5 bases and J dropped 6 bases, with 10 bases sitting between them. The CDR3, as DNA: TGTGCCAGCAGCCGAGGGACGGATGGCTACACCTTC. As protein: CASSRGTDGYTF.

The rearrangement uses TRBV25-1 and TRBJ2-7, with TRBD2 matching 7 bases. Trimming at V came to 5 bases and at J to 2 bases, leaving 9 bases not matched to a gene. The CDR3 spans 15 residues. Germline V gives CDR1 MGHDK, CDR2 SYGVNS. DNA of the CDR3: TGTGCCAGCAGTCTGGACGAGCGGGGCCCCTACGAGCAGTACTTC. Translation: CASSLDERGPYEQYF.

The rearrangement links TRBV4-1 to TRBJ1-6; 8 bases match TRBD1. The germline V gene encodes CDR1 MGHRA and CDR2 YSYEKL. Trimming took 4 bases from V and 3 from J; bases not matched to a gene: 5. The CDR3 contains 16 residues. CDR3 region: CASSPGDRHYNSPLHF. The CDR3 DNA reads as TGCGCCAGCAGCCCGGGGGACAGGCACTATAATTCACCCCTCCACTTT.

This clone was seen a single time. The chain uses TRBV27 and TRBJ2-3; no firm D call. The CDR3 is made up of 15 amino acids. Trimming cost V 4 bases and J 2 bases, with 13 bases left between them. Looked up from germline, CDR1 is MNHEY and CDR2 is SMNVEV (reference sequence). In nucleotides, the CDR3 is TGTGCCAGCAGTTCGACCAGGTACCACACAGATACGCAGTATTTT. As protein: CASSSTRYHTDTQYF.

V gene TRBV5-6 combines with J gene TRBJ2-1, with D maybe TRBD2 (5 bases). The CDR3 totals 13 residues. CDR1 SGHDT and CDR2 YYEEEE come from the germline V gene. V shed 0 bases and J shed 10 bases, with 11 bases lying between them. This CDR3 reads CASSLDGDWEQFF. The CDR3 DNA is TGTGCCAGCAGCTTGGACGGGGATTGGGAGCAGTTCTTC.

This clone was seen only a few times. A far larger clone lies a single base away; this is likely a read error. This chain connects TRBV10-3 to TRBJ2-1, with 12 nucleotides matching TRBD2. Germline lookup yields CDR1 ENHRY and CDR2 SYGVKD. This CDR3 is built from 15 residues. The CDR3, as DNA: TGTGCCAGCAGTGACTCTAGCGGGGGGGCCAATGAGCAGTTCTTC. The encoded protein is CASSDSSGGANEQFF.

V usage is TRBV19 and J usage is TRBJ2-7, with 8 bases that match TRBD1. The CDR3 has 16 amino acids. V shed 5 bases and J 2 bases; nucleotides not matched to a gene: 11. CDR1 and CDR2 from the germline V gene are LNHDA and SQIVND (reference sequence). CDR3 in amino acids: CASSERTGPLTYEQYF. CDR3 bases: TGTGCCAGTAGTGAACGGACAGGGCCTCTCACCTACGAGCAGTACTTC.

There are a few counts of this clone. V and J are TRBV14 and TRBJ2-1; D assignment may be TRBD1 or TRBD2 (5 bases each). Germline assignment: CDR1 SGHDN and CDR2 FVKESK. V was shortened by 4 bases and J by 0 bases, with 13 bases between the two germline ends. CDR3 size: 16 residues. The CDR3 bases are TGTGCCAGCAGCCCGTGGGACGCAAGCTCCTACAATGAGCAGTTCTTC. Its translation: CASSPWDASSYNEQFF.

This chain uses TRBV7-9 with TRBJ2-5; TRBD2 agrees at 9 bases. V lost 4 bases to trimming and J lost 4 bases; unmatched junction nucleotides: 7. Per the germline V gene, CDR1 is SEHNR and CDR2 is FQNEAQ (reference sequence). CDR3 size: 15 residues. CDR3 sequence (DNA): TGTGCCAGCAGCTCAATAGCGGGGGAGGGAGAGACCCAGTACTTC. It is translated as CASSSIAGEGETQYF.

The V and J genes are TRBV30 and TRBJ1-1; D possibly corresponds to TRBD1 (5 bases). V was cut by 3 bases and J by 1 base, with 12 bases left in between. This CDR3 spans 14 amino acids. The germline V gene encodes CDR1 GTSNPN and CDR2 SVGIG (reference sequence). The CDR3: CAWRPGGKNTEAFF. CDR3 nucleotide sequence: TGTGCCTGGAGACCTGGGGGGAAGAACACTGAAGCTTTCTTT.

This clone appeared once. The chain links TRBV7-9 to TRBJ1-1; D is ambiguous. CDR1 and CDR2 (germline): SEHNR, FQNEAQ (reference sequence). Trimming stripped 4 bases from V and 0 bases from J, with 9 bases between. The CDR3 consists of 14 residues. The CDR3 reads CASSSLPMNTEAFF. CDR3 in DNA: TGTGCCAGCAGCTCCCTCCCCATGAACACTGAAGCTTTCTTT.

This rearrangement joins TRBV7-8 to TRBJ1-4, with TRBD1 matching over 7 bases. The CDR3 runs to 16 residues. With V trimmed by 4 bases and J by 1 base, 6 bases remained unmatched. Germline values: CDR1 SGHVS, CDR2 FQNEAQ. The CDR3 DNA reads as TGTGCCAGCAGCTCGATTGCAGGGGGAACTAATGAAAAACTGTTTTTT. Amino acids: CASSSIAGGTNEKLFF.

The chain carries TRBV20-1 and TRBJ2-3; D gene ambiguous. Germline lookup yields CDR1 DFQATT and CDR2 SNEGSKA (reference sequence). The CDR3 is 10 residues long. The CDR3 bases are TGCAGCGATGGGCCGGGTACGCAGTATTTT. It translates to CSDGPGTQYF.

This clone was counted a few times. The chain recombines TRBV6-6 with TRBJ2-5; D uncertain. Per the germline V gene, CDR1 is MNHNY and CDR2 is SVGAGI (reference sequence). V was clipped by 2 bases and J by 1 base, with 8 bases between them. This CDR3 is 14 amino acids long. The CDR3 protein is CASSYVGSQETQYF. Written as DNA, the CDR3 is TGTGCCAGCAGTTACGTGGGCAGCCAAGAGACCCAGTACTTC.

This clone has a handful of counts. This chain joins TRBV12-5 and TRBJ2-3; 8 bases match TRBD2. CDR3 length equals 15 residues. Germline-derived CDR1 and CDR2 are LGHNT and FRNRAP. V gave up 6 bases and J gave up 6 bases; unmatched junction bases: 11. Written as DNA, the CDR3 is TGTGCTAGTGGGGGGCTAGGACTAGCAAGGGATACGCAGTATTTT. Translation: CASGGLGLARDTQYF.

The rearrangement joins TRBV30 to TRBJ2-7; D remains ambiguous. Germline V gene sequence: CDR1 GTSNPN, CDR2 SVGIG (reference sequence). Trimming removed 8 bases from V and 0 bases from J, with 14 bases in between. The CDR3 totals 13 residues. The CDR3 here is CALGTASSYEQYF. The CDR3 DNA sequence: TGTGCCCTGGGCACAGCGAGCTCCTACGAGCAGTACTTC.

V is TRBV15 and J is TRBJ2-1; 12 bases line up with TRBD2. This CDR3 spans 18 amino acids. The J segment lost 7 bases and the V segment lost 0 bases, leaving 10 bases of the junction unmatched. Germline V gene sequence: CDR1 LNHNV, CDR2 YYDKDF (reference sequence). CDR3 in amino acids: CATSRDILGTSGPNEQFF. In nucleotides, the CDR3 is TGTGCCACCAGCAGAGATATCCTCGGGACTAGCGGGCCAAATGAGCAGTTCTTC.